Each of the 22 T cell receptor beta chains below was sequenced from the same sample in a study of T cells in localized non-small cell lung cancer. The method was immunoSEQ multiplex PCR; TCRdb's version includes in-frame clones alone and lacks a portion of them. The sample records roughly 35,000 clones, around nine tenths being singletons. Specimen: peripheral blood, collected before any cancer treatment. The receptors originated from a woman aged 35 to 69 with stage I lung adenocarcinoma.

J is TRBJ2-5 and V is TRBV4-2; 9 bases agree with TRBD1. V was clipped by 1 base and J by 5 bases; unmatched bases: 11. Per germline, CDR1 LGHNA and CDR2 YNFKEQ. The CDR3 covers 17 residues. CDR3 in amino acids: CASSQVYRDRVRETQYF. The CDR3 DNA reads TGTGCCAGCAGCCAAGTCTATCGGGACAGGGTGAGGGAGACCCAGTACTTC.

The chain couples TRBV4-3 to TRBJ2-5; no reliable D call. Trimming shortened V by 0 bases and J by 3 bases, and 11 bases separated the two germline ends. Germline V CDR1 and CDR2: LGHNA, YSLEER. The CDR3 is made up of 15 amino acids. CDR3 nucleotide sequence: TGCGCCAGCAGCCAAGAAGTCTCAGCAGAAGAGACCCAGTACTTC. Protein: CASSQEVSAEETQYF.

V usage is TRBV11-2 and J usage is TRBJ1-2; unclear D gene. This CDR3 comprises 12 residues. The ends were cut back, 1 base at V and 4 bases at J, with 4 bases in the middle. CDR1 and CDR2 (germline): SGHAT, FQNNGV. CDR3 coding DNA: TGTGCCAGCAGCTTAGGCAGCTATGGCTACACCTTC. Translated, it gives CASSLGSYGYTF.

The CDR3 bases are TGCGCCAGCAGCTTGGGGGCGACTGGGGCCAACGTCCTGACTTTC. This sequence encodes CASSLGATGANVLTF. The chain has TRBV5-1 and TRBJ2-6; D not resolved. The germline V gene has CDR1 SGHRS and CDR2 YFSETQ. The V and J ends lost 0 bases and 2 bases respectively, with 6 bases between them. The CDR3 spans 15 residues.

The V and J genes are TRBV13 and TRBJ1-5, with D hard to call. Trimming took 0 bases from V and 5 from J, leaving 8 bases between them. CDR1 is PRHDT, CDR2 FYEKMQ, per germline (reference sequence). The CDR3 runs to 14 residues. DNA for the CDR3: TGTGCCAGCAGCTTAGGCGGCAGATATCAGCCCCAGCATTTT. Translating it yields CASSLGGRYQPQHF.

The chain uses TRBV5-1 and TRBJ1-1, with 9 bases lining up with TRBD1. CDR3 length: 16 residues. Trimming took 0 bases from V and 7 from J; bases not matched to a gene: 10. The germline CDR1 and CDR2 sequences are SGHRS and YFSETQ. Written as DNA, the CDR3 is TGCGCCAGCAGCTTGGGGCCGTCGGACAGGGGTCTTGAAGCTTTCTTT. Amino acids: CASSLGPSDRGLEAFF.

As for this clone: An end of the junction differs from the germline gene, which may be a read error. This CDR3 is also generated by other DNA sequences in the sample. The chain links TRBV10-2 to TRBJ1-5; no clear D gene. The CDR3 sequence is 13 residues long. CDR1 is WSHSY, CDR2 SAAADI, per germline. The DNA of the CDR3 is TGCGCTAGCAATCAGTTTAACAATCAGCCCCAGCATTTT. It yields the protein CASNQFNNQPQHF.

This rearrangement joins TRBV11-2 to TRBJ2-3; the D gene is possibly TRBD2 (5 bases). Trimming removed 1 base from V and 6 bases from J, with 11 bases in between. The CDR3 consists of 14 residues. Germline CDR1 SGHAT, CDR2 FQNNGV. CDR3 amino acids: CASSLVLAFDTQYF. The CDR3 nucleotides read TGTGCCAGCAGCTTAGTCCTAGCCTTCGATACGCAGTATTTT.

This chain joins TRBV4-2 and TRBJ1-2; D may be TRBD1 (5 bases). The CDR3 sequence is 15 residues long. Germline V gene sequence: CDR1 LGHNA, CDR2 YNFKEQ. V lost 1 base, J lost 7 bases, and 16 bases lay in between. The CDR3 loop is CASSQGHTGESGYTF. The CDR3 DNA sequence: TGTGCCAGCAGCCAAGGTCATACGGGGGAATCTGGCTACACCTTC.

The chain is built from TRBV2 and TRBJ1-2, with a possible D match to TRBD1 (5 bases). Deletions cut 5 bases from V and 4 bases from J, with 14 bases between. The CDR3 spans 14 residues. Germline V gene sequence: CDR1 SNHLY, CDR2 FYNNEI. The CDR3 spells CASSLRGDGYGYTF. Here the CDR3 DNA reads TGTGCCAGCAGTTTAAGGGGCGACGGCTATGGCTACACCTTC.

The chain links TRBV7-3 to TRBJ1-1, with D perhaps matching TRBD1 (5 bases). The germline V and J ends were trimmed by 6 bases and 0 bases, with 11 bases remaining between them. CDR1 is SGHTA, CDR2 FQGTGA, per germline. The CDR3 has 14 amino acids. The CDR3 sequence is CASSPGQMNTEAFF. Written as DNA, the CDR3 is TGTGCCAGCAGTCCGGGGCAAATGAACACTGAAGCTTTCTTT.

V usage is TRBV7-9 and J usage is TRBJ1-2; 9 bases align to TRBD1. With 5 bases clipped from V and 6 bases from J, the junction kept 4 bases outside the gene matches. CDR1 and CDR2 from the germline V gene are SEHNR and FQNEAQ (reference sequence). The CDR3 runs to 13 residues. The chain's CDR3 is CASSPGQGHGYTF. CDR3 nucleotides: TGTGCCAGCAGCCCGGGACAGGGTCATGGCTACACCTTC.

The chain carries TRBV7-2 and TRBJ2-7; the D gene is possibly TRBD2 (6 bases). Trimming removed 1 base at V and 0 bases at J, with 10 bases between. The CDR3 is made up of 15 amino acids. The germline gives CDR1 SGHTA, CDR2 FQGNSA. The DNA of the CDR3 is TGTGCCAGCAGCTTAGAGGGACTCTCCTCCTACGAGCAGTACTTC. Encoded protein: CASSLEGLSSYEQYF.

V and J are TRBV11-3 and TRBJ2-7; TRBD1 matches at 9 bases. The junction had 8 bases not matched to a gene; V was cut back by 2 bases and J by 3 bases. The CDR3 consists of 16 residues. The germline CDR1 and CDR2 sequences are SGHNT and YENEEA. CDR3 sequence: CASSLTQGTGFYEQYF. The CDR3 nucleotides are TGTGCCAGCAGCTTAACCCAGGGGACAGGGTTCTACGAGCAGTACTTC.

This chain connects TRBV11-2 to TRBJ1-1, with D perhaps matching TRBD1 (5 bases). The CDR3 is made up of 13 amino acids. Trimming cost V 3 bases and J 1 base, with 6 bases left between them. The germline V gene encodes CDR1 SGHAT and CDR2 FQNNGV. CDR3 DNA: TGTGCCAGCAGCTTCAGGGCGAACACTGAAGCTTTCTTT. This encodes CASSFRANTEAFF. Together with reference TRBV11-2 and TRBJ1-1, the CDR3 gives the full variable domain: EAGVAQSPRYKIIEKRQSVAFWCNPISGHATLYWYQQILGQGPKLLIQFQNNGVVDDSQLPKDRFSAERLKGVDSTLKIQPAKLEDSAVYLCASSFRANTEAFFGQGTRLTVV.

The chain links TRBV5-1 to TRBJ1-3; possible D gene TRBD1, 6 bases. This CDR3 is 16 amino acids long. The V gene lost 7 bases and the J gene lost 0 bases, with 17 bases spanning the gap. Germline CDR1 and CDR2: SGHRS and YFSETQ. For the CDR3, the DNA is TGCGCCAGCGGCCCCCAGGGGCCAACCTCTGGAAACACCATATATTTT. This sequence encodes CASGPQGPTSGNTIYF.

This chain links TRBV5-5 with TRBJ1-6; D perhaps matches TRBD1 (5 bases). The CDR3 runs 14 residues. The V end was cut by 2 bases, the J end by 9 bases, with 12 bases between. The V gene's germline CDR1 is SGHKS and CDR2 YYEKEE (reference sequence). Written as DNA, the CDR3 is TGTGCCAGCAGCTTTTCGGGGGGGGTTTCACCCCTCCACTTT. Protein sequence: CASSFSGGVSPLHF.

The chain couples TRBV4-1 to TRBJ1-6; D is possibly TRBD1 (5 bases). CDR3 length: 12 residues. Germline CDR1 and CDR2: MGHRA and YSYEKL. Trimming removed 4 bases from V and 8 bases from J, with 6 bases in between. CDR3 loop: CASSRRDSPLHF. The CDR3 DNA sequence: TGCGCCAGCAGCCGCAGGGATTCACCCCTCCACTTT.

The chain has TRBV25-1 and TRBJ2-3, with TRBD2 matching over 8 bases. Trimming cost V 6 bases and J 10 bases; bases outside gene matches: 9. There are 13 residues in the CDR3. Germline CDR1 reads MGHDK; CDR2 reads SYGVNS. CDR3 protein: CASRKAAGGAQYF. In DNA, the CDR3 is TGTGCCAGCAGAAAGGCTGCGGGGGGCGCGCAGTATTTT.

The chain uses TRBV28 and TRBJ2-7, with D perhaps TRBD1 (5 bases). Trimming removed 6 bases from V and 2 bases from J, with 14 bases in between. The germline V gene encodes CDR1 MDHEN and CDR2 SYDVKM. CDR3 length equals 14 residues. Written as DNA, the CDR3 is TGTGCCAGCAGACCACACTCAGGGCCCTACGAGCAGTACTTC. Protein product: CASRPHSGPYEQYF.

The chain combines TRBV7-2 with TRBJ2-1; TRBD1 matches at 7 bases. Germline CDR1 reads SGHTA; CDR2 reads FQGNSA. The ends lost 1 base at V and 4 bases at J; junction bases unmatched: 10. The CDR3 loop spans 17 amino acids. The chain's CDR3 is CASSLDTGVRIYNEQFF. CDR3 coding DNA: TGTGCCAGCAGCTTAGATACAGGGGTTAGGATTTACAATGAGCAGTTCTTC.

This chain connects TRBV29-1 to TRBJ1-1, with TRBD1 matching 9 bases. Germline assignment: CDR1 SQVTM and CDR2 ANQGSEA. CDR3 length: 13 amino acids. V shed 4 bases and J 7 bases; nucleotides not matched to a gene: 7. DNA of the CDR3: TGCAGCGTTGCCCTACAGGGGGCTAGTGAAGCTTTCTTT. Its translation: CSVALQGASEAFF.